The text below deals with one T cell receptor beta chain. The antigen remains unidentified. CD8 cells classed as naive were CD45RO-negative and positively selected for CCR7, excluding terminally differentiated effector memory CD45RA+ cells. The CDR3 has 16 residues. The germline V and J ends were trimmed by 3 bases and 4 bases, with 19 bases remaining between them. Germline CDR1 is MNHEY and CDR2 is SMNVEV (reference sequence). This sample stems from a study of shared clonotypes between healthy human individuals. At a deep level, the assay was run. It was across several immunoSEQ plates that each subset's genomic DNA was evenly split. Method: immunoSEQ multiplex PCR; TCRdb's copy keeps in-frame clones and lacks some. The sample has approximately 2,000,000 clones; around 93% are singletons. Points from the study as a whole: Among non-shared clonotypes, generation probabilities were lower than among those shared by all four donors. The study generally estimated greater richness for naive than memory subsets.

The TCR sequence derives from a man aged 18 to 30 in good health. Some clones in this sample may be carry-over from other donors' samples. Sequencing was done on a sample of naive CD8+ T cells from PBMCs. The V gene is TRBV27, the J gene TRBJ2-7; possible D gene TRBD2, 5 bases. CDR3 sequence (DNA): TGTGCCAGCAGTTTCTCCCGGGGTGAGATCTTGTACGAGCAGTACTTC. It codes for CASSFSRGEILYEQYF.